What follows are 26 T cell receptor beta chains derived from one specimen sequenced in a study of OX40 agonist ivuxolimab in advanced cancers. Measured with immunoSEQ multiplex PCR; TCRdb has only the in-frame clones, and not every one. The sample has about 71,000 clones; about 94% are singletons. Sequenced material: CD4+ or CD8+ T cells sorted from blood, taken in a trial of the OX40 agonist ivuxolimab. The receptor source for this set is an adult with an advanced solid tumor such as melanoma, head and neck, liver or kidney cancer.

The J gene is TRBJ2-7, the V gene TRBV5-1; tentatively, D is TRBD2 (7 bases). Germline V gene data show CDR1 as SGHRS and CDR2 as YFSETQ. V gave up 3 bases and J gave up 3 bases, with 16 bases separating them. CDR3 length: 15 amino acids. This chain's CDR3 is CASSSRRGGGYEQYF. DNA of the CDR3: TGCGCCAGCAGCTCACGTCGGGGAGGGGGCTACGAGCAGTACTTC. Full variable domain (outside the CDR3, taken from reference TRBV5-1 and TRBJ2-7): KAGVTQTPRYLIKTRGQQVTLSCSPISGHRSVSWYQQTPGQGLQFLFEYFSETQRNKGNFPGRFSGRQFSNSRSEMNVSTLELGDSALYLCASSSRRGGGYEQYFGPGTRLTVT.

The chain employs TRBV28 and TRBJ1-1; D is uncertain. Germline CDR1 MDHEN, CDR2 SYDVKM. The CDR3 runs 12 residues. This chain's CDR3 is CTTLDLNTEAFF. As DNA, the CDR3 is TGTACCACCCTTGACTTGAACACTGAAGCTTTCTTT.

This chain joins TRBV19 and TRBJ2-7, with a possible D match to TRBD2 (5 bases). The germline V and J ends were trimmed by 2 bases and 7 bases, with 9 bases remaining between them. The length of the CDR3 is 12 residues. CDR1 is LNHDA, CDR2 SQIVND, per germline (reference sequence). The CDR3 DNA sequence: TGTGCCAGTAGTATAACCGGGGAGGAGCAGTACTTC. This sequence encodes CASSITGEEQYF.

The chain uses TRBV28 and TRBJ2-5; D not resolved. Trimming removed 6 bases at V and 1 base at J, with 12 bases between. CDR1 is MDHEN, CDR2 SYDVKM, per germline. The CDR3 runs to 14 residues. CDR3 sequence reads: CASSPPDGQETQYF. The CDR3 DNA reads as TGTGCCAGCAGCCCCCCGGACGGCCAAGAGACCCAGTACTTC.

The genes are TRBV9 and TRBJ2-5; 8 positions match TRBD2. V gave up 3 bases and J gave up 0 bases; unmatched junction bases: 7. Germline lookup yields CDR1 SGDLS and CDR2 YYNGEE. The CDR3 runs to 16 residues. The CDR3 loop reads CASSAAGGPYQETQYF. CDR3 in DNA: TGTGCCAGCAGCGCTGCGGGGGGCCCTTACCAAGAGACCCAGTACTTC.

The chain employs TRBV4-1 and TRBJ1-2; maybe TRBD1 (5 bases). The CDR3 totals 14 residues. The V end lost 0 bases, the J end lost 2 bases, and 7 bases lay between the germline ends. Germline V gene sequence: CDR1 MGHRA, CDR2 YSYEKL. The CDR3 DNA follows: TGCGCCAGCAGCCAAGAATCAGGGAACTATGGCTACACCTTC. It codes for CASSQESGNYGYTF.

The chain combines TRBV5-1 with TRBJ2-3, with no clear D. The CDR3 runs to 15 residues. The germline V gene encodes CDR1 SGHRS and CDR2 YFSETQ. Trimming pared 4 bases from V and 1 base from J, leaving 13 bases between. CDR3 amino acids: CASSPFSIGTDTQYF. The CDR3, as DNA: TGCGCCAGCAGCCCGTTCTCGATCGGCACAGATACGCAGTATTTT.

The V call is TRBV6-1, the J call TRBJ2-7; D unresolved. The length of the CDR3 is 14 residues. Germline V gene lookup returns CDR1 MNHNS and CDR2 SASEGT. V was trimmed by 0 bases and J by 4 bases, leaving 10 bases between them. The CDR3 loop is CASSEAGRSYEQYF. The CDR3 DNA sequence: TGTGCCAGCAGTGAAGCGGGCAGAAGTTACGAGCAGTACTTC.

This chain uses TRBV10-1 with TRBJ1-2, with 7 nucleotides matching TRBD1. CDR3 length: 19 amino acids. V lost 2 bases and J lost 8; bases outside the gene matches: 23. Germline CDR1 WNHNN, CDR2 SYGVQD (reference sequence). The CDR3 here is CASSEKMDGVTGWTWGYTF. DNA of the CDR3: TGCGCCAGCAGTGAGAAAATGGATGGCGTGACAGGGTGGACTTGGGGCTACACCTTC.

The chain combines TRBV27 with TRBJ1-5; TRBD1 aligns across 7 bases. This CDR3 has 15 residues. V shed 2 bases, J shed 7 bases, and the junction held 8 bases outside the gene matches. CDR1 MNHEY and CDR2 SMNVEV come from the germline V gene (reference sequence). CDR3 sequence: CASSLEGGVRQPQHF. DNA for the CDR3: TGTGCCAGCAGTTTAGAAGGGGGCGTTAGACAGCCCCAGCATTTT.

V is TRBV7-6 and J is TRBJ2-3; D could derive from TRBD1 or TRBD2 (5 bases each). With 6 bases removed from V and 4 bases from J, the gap between germline ends came to 20 bases. CDR1 is SGHVS, CDR2 FNYEAQ, per germline. The CDR3 is 16 residues long. The CDR3 DNA reads as TGTGCCAGCAGTCATCCGGGACCCCAGGTGGCAGATACGCAGTATTTT. This encodes CASSHPGPQVADTQYF.

V is TRBV28 and J is TRBJ1-5; tentative D call: TRBD1 (5 bases). V was trimmed by 2 bases and J by 5 bases, leaving 16 bases between them. The CDR3 is made up of 16 amino acids. Germline CDR1 and CDR2: MDHEN and SYDVKM. DNA for the CDR3: TGTGCCAGCAGTTTAAATCTTCGGGGGATCTATCAGCCCCAGCATTTT. Encoded protein: CASSLNLRGIYQPQHF. The full variable domain, in which reference TRBV28 and TRBJ1-5 provide the parts outside the CDR3, is DVKVTQSSRYLVKRTGEKVFLECVQDMDHENMFWYRQDPGLGLRLIYFSYDVKMKEKGDIPEGYSVSREKKERFSLILESASTNQTSMYLCASSLNLRGIYQPQHFGDGTRLSIL.

The chain joins TRBV14 to TRBJ2-3, with 7 bases aligning to TRBD2. After removal of 1 base from V and 2 bases from J, the junction contained 3 bases not matched to a gene. The CDR3 sequence is 15 residues long. CDR1 is SGHDN, CDR2 FVKESK, per germline. CDR3 DNA: TGTGCCAGCAGCCAAGGACTAGCCAACACAGATACGCAGTATTTT. Residues: CASSQGLANTDTQYF.

V and J are TRBV13 and TRBJ2-5, with 12 bases fitting TRBD2. The DNA end is more similar to TRBJ2-7, so the J call may be wrong. CDR1 is PRHDT and CDR2 is FYEKMQ in the germline V gene (reference sequence). The CDR3 consists of 15 residues. CDR3: CASNKGASGRDEQYF. Written as DNA, the CDR3 is TGTGCCAGCAACAAGGGGGCTAGCGGGAGGGACGAGCAGTACTTC.

The V and J genes are TRBV19 and TRBJ1-5, with D perhaps matching TRBD1 (5 bases). This CDR3 contains 13 residues. Trimming removed 7 bases from V and 4 bases from J, with 11 bases in between. Germline CDR1 and CDR2: LNHDA and SQIVND (reference sequence). The CDR3 loop reads CASIGGWNQPQHF. The CDR3 DNA reads as TGTGCCAGTATTGGGGGGTGGAATCAGCCCCAGCATTTT.

The chain combines TRBV5-1 with TRBJ2-7; 10 bases line up with TRBD1. Germline CDR1 SGHRS, CDR2 YFSETQ. This CDR3 region has 15 residues. Unmatched junction bases numbered 6, after V lost 5 bases and J lost 1 base. CDR3 region: CASSPGQGTSYEQYF. CDR3 nucleotide sequence: TGCGCCAGCAGTCCGGGACAGGGGACTTCCTACGAGCAGTACTTC.

The chain links TRBV12-5 to TRBJ2-1, with 8 bases matching TRBD1. With V trimmed by 1 base and J by 1 base, 0 bases remained unmatched. Germline V lookup: CDR1 LGHNT, CDR2 FRNRAP. The CDR3 contains 15 residues. Written as DNA, the CDR3 is TGTGCTAGTGGTTTGGGACAGGGGTCCTACAATGAGCAGTTCTTC. This encodes CASGLGQGSYNEQFF.

This chain links TRBV7-9 with TRBJ2-3; a possible D gene is TRBD2 (5 bases). CDR1 and CDR2 (germline): SEHNR, FQNEAQ (reference sequence). Trimming took off 5 bases at V and 7 bases at J, with 13 bases between the two ends. This CDR3 has 13 residues. The CDR3 DNA is TGTGCCAGCAGCCACTTGGAGGTCCATACGCAGTATTTT. This translates into CASSHLEVHTQYF. Supplemented by reference TRBV7-9 and TRBJ2-3, the full variable domain reads DTGVSQNPRHKITKRGQNVTFRCDPISEHNRLYWYRQTLGQGPEFLTYFQNEAQLEKSRLLSDRFSAERPKGSFSTLEIQRTEQGDSAMYLCASSHLEVHTQYFGPGTRLTVL.

As to this clone: Other DNA variants within this sample encode the same CDR3. DNA for the CDR3: TGCGCCAGCAGCCCCGGCCAGGGTGGCTACGAGCAGTACTTC. This translates into CASSPGQGGYEQYF. This rearrangement joins TRBV4-1 to TRBJ2-7; a possible D gene is TRBD1 (5 bases). The CDR3 loop spans 14 amino acids. Looked up from germline, CDR1 is MGHRA and CDR2 is YSYEKL. V lost 4 bases to trimming and J lost 3 bases, with 13 bases between them.

The chain couples TRBV27 to TRBJ1-1; D not resolved. Per the germline V gene, CDR1 is MNHEY and CDR2 is SMNVEV (reference sequence). The CDR3 extends over 15 amino acids. Trimming pared 9 bases from V and 1 base from J, leaving 18 bases between. CDR3 coding DNA: TGTGCCAGTAAGACCCAGAGGACCCCGAACACTGAAGCTTTCTTT. Its protein is CASKTQRTPNTEAFF.

The chain combines TRBV7-9 with TRBJ1-4, with unresolved D. CDR1 is SEHNR and CDR2 is FQNEAQ in the germline V gene (reference sequence). The CDR3 totals 14 residues. With 1 base removed from V and 5 bases from J, the gap between germline ends came to 8 bases. CDR3 sequence: CASSLGPTNEKLFF. The CDR3 DNA follows: TGTGCCAGCAGCTTAGGGCCGACGAATGAAAAACTGTTTTTT.

This rearrangement joins TRBV27 to TRBJ1-2; a weak D match, TRBD1 (6 bases). The CDR3 has 15 amino acids. Germline assignment: CDR1 MNHEY and CDR2 SMNVEV (reference sequence). With 2 bases removed from V and 6 bases from J, the gap between germline ends came to 16 bases. Here the CDR3 reads CASSLRAGADHGYTF. As DNA, the CDR3 is TGTGCCAGCAGTTTAAGGGCGGGGGCAGACCATGGCTACACCTTC.

The rearrangement links TRBV27 to TRBJ2-1; weak D call: TRBD2 (5 bases). The V and J ends lost 4 bases and 2 bases respectively, with 15 bases between them. CDR1 is MNHEY and CDR2 is SMNVEV in the germline V gene (reference sequence). This CDR3 has 16 residues. The CDR3 is CASSSPTSRAYNEQFF. The CDR3 DNA reads TGTGCCAGCAGTTCCCCTACTAGTAGAGCCTACAATGAGCAGTTCTTC.

This sequence joins TRBV2 and TRBJ2-7, with 14 bases aligning to TRBD2. CDR1 and CDR2 (germline): SNHLY, FYNNEI. V was pared by 9 bases and J by 6 bases, with 7 bases of the junction left unmatched. CDR3 length: 14 residues. The CDR3 loop reads CAREGLAGGPEQYF. The CDR3 nucleotides read TGTGCCAGGGAAGGACTAGCGGGGGGTCCCGAGCAGTACTTC. The entire variable domain, with the rest obtained from reference TRBV2 and TRBJ2-7, is as follows: EPEVTQTPSHQVTQMGQEVILRCVPISNHLYFYWYRQILGQKVEFLVSFYNNEISEKSEIFDDQFSVERPDGSNFTLKIRSTKLEDSAMYFCAREGLAGGPEQYFGPGTRLTVT.

The chain carries TRBV27 and TRBJ1-2, with TRBD1 matching 10 bases. After removal of 11 bases from V and 7 bases from J, the junction contained 10 bases not matched to a gene. The CDR3 covers 13 residues. CDR1 and CDR2 from the germline V gene are MNHEY and SMNVEV (reference sequence). DNA of the CDR3: TGTGCCGCCGGACAGGGGGGGAGTCCTGGCTACACCTTC. Protein product: CAAGQGGSPGYTF.

V gene TRBV11-1 combines with J gene TRBJ2-1; tentatively, D is TRBD1 (6 bases). The CDR3 runs to 14 residues. CDR1 is SGHAT, CDR2 FQDESV, per germline (reference sequence). Trimming shortened V by 8 bases and J by 0 bases, and 11 bases separated the two germline ends. CDR3 amino acids: CASVTGNSYNEQFF. The CDR3 region has the DNA TGTGCCAGCGTCACAGGGAACTCCTACAATGAGCAGTTCTTC.